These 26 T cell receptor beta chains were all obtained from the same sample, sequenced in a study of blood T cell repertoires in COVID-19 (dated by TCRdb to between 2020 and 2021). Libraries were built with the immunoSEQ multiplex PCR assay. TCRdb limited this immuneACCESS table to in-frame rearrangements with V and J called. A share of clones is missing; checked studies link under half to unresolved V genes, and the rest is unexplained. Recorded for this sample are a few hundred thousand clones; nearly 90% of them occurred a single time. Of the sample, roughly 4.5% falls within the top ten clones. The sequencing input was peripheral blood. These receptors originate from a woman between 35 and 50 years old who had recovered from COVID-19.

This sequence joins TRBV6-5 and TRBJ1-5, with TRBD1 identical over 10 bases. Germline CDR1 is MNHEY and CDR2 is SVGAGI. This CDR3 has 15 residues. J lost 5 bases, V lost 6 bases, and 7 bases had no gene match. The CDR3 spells CASSKGQGLYQPQHF. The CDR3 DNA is TGTGCCAGCAGCAAGGGACAGGGGCTCTATCAGCCCCAGCATTTT.

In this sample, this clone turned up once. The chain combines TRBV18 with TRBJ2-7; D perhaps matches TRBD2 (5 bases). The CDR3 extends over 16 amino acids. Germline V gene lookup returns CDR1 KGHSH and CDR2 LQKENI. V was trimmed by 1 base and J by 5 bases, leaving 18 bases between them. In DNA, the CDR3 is TGTGCCAGCTCACCACTGAGCGCCGGAGGTTTGCACGAGCAGTACTTC. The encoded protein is CASSPLSAGGLHEQYF.

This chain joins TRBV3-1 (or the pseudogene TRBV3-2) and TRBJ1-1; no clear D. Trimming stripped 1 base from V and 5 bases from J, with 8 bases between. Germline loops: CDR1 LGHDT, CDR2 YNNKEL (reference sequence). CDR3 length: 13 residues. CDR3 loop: CASSQVTRTEAFF. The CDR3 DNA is TGTGCCAGCAGCCAAGTGACTAGAACTGAAGCTTTCTTT.

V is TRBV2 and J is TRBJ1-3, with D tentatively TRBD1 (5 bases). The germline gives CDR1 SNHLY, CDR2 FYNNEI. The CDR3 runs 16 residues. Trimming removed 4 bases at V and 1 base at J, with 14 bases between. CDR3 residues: CASSAGPYRSGNTIYF. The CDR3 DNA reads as TGTGCCAGCAGTGCGGGCCCGTACAGGTCTGGAAACACCATATATTTT.

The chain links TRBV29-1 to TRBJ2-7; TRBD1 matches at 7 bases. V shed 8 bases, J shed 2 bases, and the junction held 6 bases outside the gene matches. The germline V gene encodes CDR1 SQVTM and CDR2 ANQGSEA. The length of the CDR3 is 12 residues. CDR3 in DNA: TGCAGCTTCCGGGACAGCGCCTACGAGCAGTACTTC. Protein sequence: CSFRDSAYEQYF.

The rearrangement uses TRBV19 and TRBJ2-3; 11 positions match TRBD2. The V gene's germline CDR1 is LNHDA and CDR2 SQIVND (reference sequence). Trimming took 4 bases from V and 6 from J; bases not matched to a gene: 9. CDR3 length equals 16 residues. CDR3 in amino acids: CASSTRLAGYRDTQYF. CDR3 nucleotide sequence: TGTGCCAGTAGTACACGACTAGCGGGATATAGGGATACGCAGTATTTT.

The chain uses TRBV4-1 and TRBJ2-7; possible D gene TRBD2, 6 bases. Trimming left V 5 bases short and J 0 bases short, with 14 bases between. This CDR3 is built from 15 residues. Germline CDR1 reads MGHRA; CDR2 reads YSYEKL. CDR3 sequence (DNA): TGCGCCAGCAGCGTCGCGGGACTGCCCTCCTACGAGCAGTACTTC. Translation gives CASSVAGLPSYEQYF.

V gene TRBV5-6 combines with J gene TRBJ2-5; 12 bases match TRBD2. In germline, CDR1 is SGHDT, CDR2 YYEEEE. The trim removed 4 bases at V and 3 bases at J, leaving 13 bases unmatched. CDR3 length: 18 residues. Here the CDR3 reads CASSGLLLAGGREETQYF. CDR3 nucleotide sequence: TGTGCCAGCAGCGGGCTCCTTCTAGCGGGGGGGCGAGAAGAGACCCAGTACTTC.

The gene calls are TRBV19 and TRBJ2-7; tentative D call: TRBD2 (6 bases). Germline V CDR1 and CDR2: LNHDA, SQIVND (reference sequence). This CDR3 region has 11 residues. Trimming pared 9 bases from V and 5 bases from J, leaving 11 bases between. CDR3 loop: CARGLADEQYV. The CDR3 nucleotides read TGTGCCAGGGGACTGGCGGACGAGCAGTACGTC.

The CDR3: CATSSQGAITYEQYV. The CDR3 DNA follows: TGTGCCACCAGCTCCCAGGGGGCCATAACCTACGAGCAGTACGTC. V is TRBV15 and J is TRBJ2-7; 8 nucleotides match TRBD1. This CDR3 spans 15 amino acids. J gave up 2 bases and V 5 bases, and 8 bases lay outside the gene matches. Germline CDR1 LNHNV, CDR2 YYDKDF (reference sequence).

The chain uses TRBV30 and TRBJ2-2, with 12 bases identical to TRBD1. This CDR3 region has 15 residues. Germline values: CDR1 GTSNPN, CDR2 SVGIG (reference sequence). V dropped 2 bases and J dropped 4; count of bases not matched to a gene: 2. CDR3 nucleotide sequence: TGTGCCTGGAGTTCGGGACAGGGGGCCACCGGGGAGCTGTTTTTT. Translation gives CAWSSGQGATGELFF. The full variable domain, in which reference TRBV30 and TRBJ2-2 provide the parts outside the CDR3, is SQTIHQWPATLVQPVGSPLSLECTVEGTSNPNLYWYRQAAGRGLQLLFYSVGIGQISSEVPQNLSASRPQDRQFILSSKKLLLSDSGFYLCAWSSGQGATGELFFGEGSRLTVL.

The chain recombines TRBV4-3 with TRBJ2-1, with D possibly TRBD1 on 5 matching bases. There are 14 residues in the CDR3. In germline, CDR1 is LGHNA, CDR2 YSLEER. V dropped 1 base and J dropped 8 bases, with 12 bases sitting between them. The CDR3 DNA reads TGCGCCAGCAGCCAAGGGGGCTTGGCGGATGAGCAGTTCTTC. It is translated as CASSQGGLADEQFF.

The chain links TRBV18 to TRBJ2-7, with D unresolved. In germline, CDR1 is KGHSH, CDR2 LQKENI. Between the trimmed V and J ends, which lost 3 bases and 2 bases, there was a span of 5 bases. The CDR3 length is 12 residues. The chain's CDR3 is CASSPKPYEQYF. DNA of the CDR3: TGTGCCAGCTCACCGAAGCCCTACGAGCAGTACTTC. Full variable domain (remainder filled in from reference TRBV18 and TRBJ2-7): NAGVMQNPRHLVRRRGQEARLRCSPMKGHSHVYWYRQLPEEGLKFMVYLQKENIIDESGMPKERFSAEFPKEGPSILRIQQVVRGDSAAYFCASSPKPYEQYFGPGTRLTVT.

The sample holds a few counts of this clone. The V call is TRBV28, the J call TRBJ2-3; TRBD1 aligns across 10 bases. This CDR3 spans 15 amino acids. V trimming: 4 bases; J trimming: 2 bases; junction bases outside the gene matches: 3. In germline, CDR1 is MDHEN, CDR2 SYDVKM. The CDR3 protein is CASSSGTGVTDTQYF. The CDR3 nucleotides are TGTGCCAGCAGTTCCGGGACAGGGGTCACAGATACGCAGTATTTT.

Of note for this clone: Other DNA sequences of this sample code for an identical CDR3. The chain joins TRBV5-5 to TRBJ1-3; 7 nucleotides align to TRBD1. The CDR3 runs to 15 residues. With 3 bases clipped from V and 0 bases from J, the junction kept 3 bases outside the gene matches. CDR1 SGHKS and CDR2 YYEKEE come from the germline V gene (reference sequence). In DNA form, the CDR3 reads TGTGCCAGCAGCTCGGGACAGAGCTCTGGAAACACCATATATTTT. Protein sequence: CASSSGQSSGNTIYF.

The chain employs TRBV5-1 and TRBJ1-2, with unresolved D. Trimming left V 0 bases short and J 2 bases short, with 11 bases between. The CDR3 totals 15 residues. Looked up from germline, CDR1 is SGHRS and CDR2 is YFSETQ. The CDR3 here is CASSLVARSNYGYTF. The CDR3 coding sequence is TGCGCCAGCAGCTTGGTTGCCAGATCGAACTATGGCTACACCTTC.

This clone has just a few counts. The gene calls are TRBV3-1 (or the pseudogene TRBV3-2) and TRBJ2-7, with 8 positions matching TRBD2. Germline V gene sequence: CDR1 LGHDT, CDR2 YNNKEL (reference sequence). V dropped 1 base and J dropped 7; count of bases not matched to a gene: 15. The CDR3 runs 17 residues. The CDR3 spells CASSQVSLAGGTLEQYF. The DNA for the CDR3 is TGTGCCAGCAGCCAAGTCAGCTTGGCGGGGGGAACCCTGGAGCAGTACTTC.

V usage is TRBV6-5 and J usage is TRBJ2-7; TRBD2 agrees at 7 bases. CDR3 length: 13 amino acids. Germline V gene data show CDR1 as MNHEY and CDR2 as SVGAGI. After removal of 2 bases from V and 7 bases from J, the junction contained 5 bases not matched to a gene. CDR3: CASSYIQGGEQYF. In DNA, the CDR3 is TGTGCCAGCAGTTACATTCAGGGAGGGGAGCAGTACTTC.

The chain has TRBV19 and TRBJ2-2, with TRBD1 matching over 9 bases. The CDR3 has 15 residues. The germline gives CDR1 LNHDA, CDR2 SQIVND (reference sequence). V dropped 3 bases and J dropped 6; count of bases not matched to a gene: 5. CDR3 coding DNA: TGTGCCAGTAGTATCCCGGGACAGGGTCCCGGGGAGCTGTTTTTT. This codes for CASSIPGQGPGELFF.

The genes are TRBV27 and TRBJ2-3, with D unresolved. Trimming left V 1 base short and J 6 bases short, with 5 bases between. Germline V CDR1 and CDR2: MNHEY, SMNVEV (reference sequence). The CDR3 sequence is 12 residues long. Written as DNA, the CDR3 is TGTGCCAGCAGTTTATTCGGGGATACGCAGTATTTT. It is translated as CASSLFGDTQYF.

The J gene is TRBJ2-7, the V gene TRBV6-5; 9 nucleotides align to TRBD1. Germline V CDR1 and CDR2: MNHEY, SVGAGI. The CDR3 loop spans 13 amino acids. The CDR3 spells CASRGTGIYEQYF. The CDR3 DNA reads TGTGCTAGCCGGGGGACAGGGATTTACGAGCAGTACTTC.

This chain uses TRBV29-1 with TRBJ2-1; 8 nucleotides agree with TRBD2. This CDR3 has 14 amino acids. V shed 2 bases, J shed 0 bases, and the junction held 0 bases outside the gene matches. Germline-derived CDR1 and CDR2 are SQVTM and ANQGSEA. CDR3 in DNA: TGCAGCGTTGAAAGCGGGAGCTCCTACAATGAGCAGTTCTTC. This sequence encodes CSVESGSSYNEQFF.

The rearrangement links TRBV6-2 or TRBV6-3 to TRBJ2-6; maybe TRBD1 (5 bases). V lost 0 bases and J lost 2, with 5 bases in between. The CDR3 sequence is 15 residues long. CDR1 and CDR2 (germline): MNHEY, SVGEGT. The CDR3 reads CASSYSGAGANVLTF. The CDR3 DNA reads TGTGCCAGCAGTTACTCAGGGGCTGGGGCCAACGTCCTGACTTTC.

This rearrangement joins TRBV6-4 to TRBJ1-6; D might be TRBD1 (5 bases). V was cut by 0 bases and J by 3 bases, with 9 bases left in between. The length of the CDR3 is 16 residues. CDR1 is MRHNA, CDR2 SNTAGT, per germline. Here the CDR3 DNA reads TGTGCCAGCAGTGACTCGGTGACAGACTATAATTCACCCCTCCACTTT. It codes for CASSDSVTDYNSPLHF.

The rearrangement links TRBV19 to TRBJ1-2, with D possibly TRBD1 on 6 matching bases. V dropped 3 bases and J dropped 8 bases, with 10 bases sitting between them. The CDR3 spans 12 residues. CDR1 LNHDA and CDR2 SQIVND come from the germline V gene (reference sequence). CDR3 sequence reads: CASSIGQFGYTF. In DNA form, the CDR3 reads TGTGCCAGTAGTATCGGACAGTTCGGCTACACCTTC.

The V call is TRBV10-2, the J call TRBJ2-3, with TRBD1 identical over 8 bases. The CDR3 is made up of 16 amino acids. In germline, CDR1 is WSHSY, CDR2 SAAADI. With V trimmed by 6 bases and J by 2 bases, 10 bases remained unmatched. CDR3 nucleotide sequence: TGCGCCAGCAGCTGGCCAACACAGGGGGACACAGATACGCAGTATTTT. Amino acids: CASSWPTQGDTDTQYF.